The present T cell receptor (beta chain) was sequenced within a study of T-cell reconstitution after alpha-beta-depleted transplantation in children. Germline CDR1 DFQATT, CDR2 SNEGSKA (reference sequence). Trimming removed 5 bases at V and 5 bases at J, with 16 bases between. This CDR3 comprises 13 residues. Findings and caveats of the study: Diversity and T-cell counts at one year after transplant derived mostly from new T cells. Roughly two months post-transplant, alpha-beta T cells reportedly originated from several hundred graft clones that had expanded.

With respect to this clonotype: What it binds is unknown.

This sample's TCRbeta library carried unique molecular identifier barcodes. TCRdb re-called the PCR reads with MiXCR, one entry per CDR3 protein. The table has fewer than 750,000 distinct CDR3 sequences, over 20% seen once. The clonotype was recovered from a boy under two years old with Wiskott-Aldrich syndrome, due to receive a stem cell transplant. The chain has TRBV20-1 and TRBJ2-7; TRBD2 might be the D (6 bases). The sample was PBMCs, taken before TCRalphabeta/CD19-depleted stem cell transplant. CDR3 nucleotide sequence: TGCAGTGCTGTTACTAGCCTAGTCGACGAGCAGTACTTC. Protein product: CSAVTSLVDEQYF.